What follows are 5 T cell receptor beta chains derived from one specimen sequenced in a study of CD8+CD57+ T cells in acquired aplastic anemia. Genomic DNA constituted the template upon which TCR beta VDJ and CDR3 profiling was performed. TCRdb reprocessed the reads via MiXCR and lists one record per CDR3 protein. The sample lists around 170,000 distinct CDR3 sequences, roughly half seen once, with 2.5% to 4% in the top ten. Whoever was chosen for sequencing had shown CD8+CD57+ cell expansion by flow cytometry. Sequencing was done on a sample of sorted CD4+, CD8+, or CD8+CD57+ T cells (not recorded which) from PBMCs. These receptor sequences come from a human donor with aplastic anemia.

This clonotype appeared a single time. Germline and junction disagree at one end, which may indicate a read error. Here the CDR3 reads CASSSGINNQPQRF. The CDR3 DNA reads TGCGCCAGCAGCTCGGGCATCAACAATCAGCCCCAGCGTTTT. This chain joins TRBV5-1 and TRBJ1-5, with D hard to call. Germline V gives CDR1 SGHRS, CDR2 YFSETQ. This CDR3 has 14 amino acids.

The chain carries TRBV29-1 and TRBJ1-2; no reliable D call. CDR3 size: 13 residues. Trimming removed 4 bases from V and 0 bases from J, with 9 bases in between. Germline V gene lookup returns CDR1 SQVTM and CDR2 ANQGSEA. The DNA for the CDR3 is TGCAGCGTTGTGTGGGATTCTAACTATGGCTACACCTTC. It specifies CSVVWDSNYGYTF.

This clonotype has a count of ten or more. The J gene is TRBJ2-1, the V gene TRBV7-8; 11 bases fit TRBD1. Per germline, CDR1 SGHVS and CDR2 FQNEAQ. Trimming took 2 bases from V and 6 from J; bases not matched to a gene: 3. This CDR3 is 15 amino acids long. The CDR3 DNA is TGTGCCAGCAGCTTATGGGACAGGGGGATCAATGAGCAGTTCTTC. Translation gives CASSLWDRGINEQFF.

In this sample, this clonotype turned up a few times. This chain links TRBV7-9 with TRBJ2-7; 9 bases are a match to TRBD1. CDR3 length equals 13 residues. Germline V gene lookup returns CDR1 SEHNR and CDR2 FQNEAQ (reference sequence). V lost 3 bases to trimming and J lost 4 bases; unmatched junction nucleotides: 1. CDR3 sequence: CASSFDRGYEQYF. The DNA of the CDR3 is TGTGCCAGCAGCTTCGACAGGGGGTACGAGCAGTACTTC.

This clonotype was seen many times. The chain joins TRBV28 to TRBJ1-5, with 10 bases identical to TRBD1. The CDR3 spans 14 residues. V trimming: 7 bases; J trimming: 4 bases; junction bases outside the gene matches: 4. In germline, CDR1 is MDHEN, CDR2 SYDVKM. The CDR3 nucleotides are TGTGCCAGCACCCCGGGACAGGGGAATCAGCCCCAGCATTTT. This encodes CASTPGQGNQPQHF. Filled out from reference TRBV28 and TRBJ1-5, the complete variable domain reads DVKVTQSSRYLVKRTGEKVFLECVQDMDHENMFWYRQDPGLGLRLIYFSYDVKMKEKGDIPEGYSVSREKKERFSLILESASTNQTSMYLCASTPGQGNQPQHFGDGTRLSIL.